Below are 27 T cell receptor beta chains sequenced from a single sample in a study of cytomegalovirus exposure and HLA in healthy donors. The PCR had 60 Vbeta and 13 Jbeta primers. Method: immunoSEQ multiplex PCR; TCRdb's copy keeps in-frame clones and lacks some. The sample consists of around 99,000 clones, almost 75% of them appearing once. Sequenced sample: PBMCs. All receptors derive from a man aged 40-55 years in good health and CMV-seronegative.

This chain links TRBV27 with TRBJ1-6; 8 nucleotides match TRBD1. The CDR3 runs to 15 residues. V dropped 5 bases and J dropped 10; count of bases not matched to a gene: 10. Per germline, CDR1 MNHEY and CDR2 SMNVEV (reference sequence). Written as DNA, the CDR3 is TGTGCCAGCAGTCCCCAGGGGGCTAGACGATCACCCCTCCACTTT. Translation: CASSPQGARRSPLHF.

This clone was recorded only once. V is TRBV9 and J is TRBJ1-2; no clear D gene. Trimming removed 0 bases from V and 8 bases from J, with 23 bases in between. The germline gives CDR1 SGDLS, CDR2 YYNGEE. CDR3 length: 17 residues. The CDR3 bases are TGTGCCAGCAGCGTAGGAGAGGGAATTTTGGAAGTTCAAGGCTACACCTTC. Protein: CASSVGEGILEVQGYTF.

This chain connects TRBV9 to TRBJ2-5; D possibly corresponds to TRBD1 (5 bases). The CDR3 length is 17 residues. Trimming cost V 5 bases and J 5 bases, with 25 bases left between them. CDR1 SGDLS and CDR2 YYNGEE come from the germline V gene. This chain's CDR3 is CASSTEPGREGQETQYF. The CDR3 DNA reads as TGTGCCAGCAGTACGGAGCCTGGCAGGGAAGGGCAGGAGACCCAGTACTTC.

The CDR3: CASSLDRGNLHF. The CDR3 DNA reads TGTGCCAGCAGCTTAGATAGAGGTAACCTCCACTTT. The chain links TRBV7-6 to TRBJ1-6; D not certain. The CDR3 loop spans 12 amino acids. In germline, CDR1 is SGHVS, CDR2 FNYEAQ. V was shortened by 1 base and J by 15 bases, with 10 bases between the two germline ends. The full variable domain, with the rest looked up from reference TRBV7-6 and TRBJ1-6, is GAGVSQSPRYKVTKRGQDVALRCDPISGHVSLYWYRQALGQGPEFLTYFNYEAQQDKSGLPNDRFSAERPEGSISTLTIQRTEQRDSAMYRCASSLDRGNLHFGNGTRLTVT.

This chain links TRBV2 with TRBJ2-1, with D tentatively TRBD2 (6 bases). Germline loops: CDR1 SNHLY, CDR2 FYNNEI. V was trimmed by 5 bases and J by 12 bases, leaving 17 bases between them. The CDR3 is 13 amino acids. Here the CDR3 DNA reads TGTGCCAGCAGTCGTACCTCGGACGGGGGGCAGTTCTTC. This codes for CASSRTSDGGQFF. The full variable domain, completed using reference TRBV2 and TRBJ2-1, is EPEVTQTPSHQVTQMGQEVILRCVPISNHLYFYWYRQILGQKVEFLVSFYNNEISEKSEIFDDQFSVERPDGSNFTLKIRSTKLEDSAMYFCASSRTSDGGQFFGPGTRLTVL.

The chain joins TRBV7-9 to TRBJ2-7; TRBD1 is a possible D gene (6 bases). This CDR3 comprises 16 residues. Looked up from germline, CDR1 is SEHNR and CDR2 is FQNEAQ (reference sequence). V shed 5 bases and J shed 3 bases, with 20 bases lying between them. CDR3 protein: CASSPDSSDQYYEQYF. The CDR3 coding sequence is TGTGCCAGCAGCCCGGACAGCTCTGACCAGTACTACGAGCAGTACTTC.

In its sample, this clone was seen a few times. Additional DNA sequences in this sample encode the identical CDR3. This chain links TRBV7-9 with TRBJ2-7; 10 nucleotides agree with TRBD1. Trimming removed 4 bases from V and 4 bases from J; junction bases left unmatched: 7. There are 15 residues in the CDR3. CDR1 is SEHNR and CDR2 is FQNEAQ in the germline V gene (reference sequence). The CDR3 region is CASSSLGTGVYEQYF. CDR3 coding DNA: TGTGCCAGCAGCTCCTTGGGGACAGGGGTTTACGAGCAGTACTTC.

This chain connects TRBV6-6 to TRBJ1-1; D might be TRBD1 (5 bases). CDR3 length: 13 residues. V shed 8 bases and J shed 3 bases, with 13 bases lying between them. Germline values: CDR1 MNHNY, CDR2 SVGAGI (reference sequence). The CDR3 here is CASVSGVHTEAFF. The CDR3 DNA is TGTGCCAGCGTATCGGGGGTTCACACTGAAGCTTTCTTT.

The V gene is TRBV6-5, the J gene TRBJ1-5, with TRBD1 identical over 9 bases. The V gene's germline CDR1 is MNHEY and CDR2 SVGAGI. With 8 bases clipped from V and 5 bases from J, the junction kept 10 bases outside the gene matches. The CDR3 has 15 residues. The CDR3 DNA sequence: TGTGCCAGCGGCCTGAACAGGGGGCAGGATCAGCCCCAGCATTTT. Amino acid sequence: CASGLNRGQDQPQHF.

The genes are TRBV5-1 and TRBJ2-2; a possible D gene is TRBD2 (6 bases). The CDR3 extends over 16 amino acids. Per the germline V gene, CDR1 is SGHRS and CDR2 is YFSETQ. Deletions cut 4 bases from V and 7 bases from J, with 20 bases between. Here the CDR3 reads CASSARDLRRGGELFF. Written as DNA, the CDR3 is TGCGCCAGCAGCGCCCGGGACTTAAGACGGGGCGGGGAGCTGTTTTTT.

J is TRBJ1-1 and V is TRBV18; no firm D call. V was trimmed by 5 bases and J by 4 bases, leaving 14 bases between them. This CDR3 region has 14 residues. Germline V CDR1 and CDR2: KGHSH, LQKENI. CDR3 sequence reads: CASSTTSRGTEAFF. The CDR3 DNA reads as TGTGCCAGCTCAACCACTTCCCGGGGCACTGAAGCTTTCTTT. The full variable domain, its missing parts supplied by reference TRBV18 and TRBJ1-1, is NAGVMQNPRHLVRRRGQEARLRCSPMKGHSHVYWYRQLPEEGLKFMVYLQKENIIDESGMPKERFSAEFPKEGPSILRIQQVVRGDSAAYFCASSTTSRGTEAFFGQGTRLTVV.

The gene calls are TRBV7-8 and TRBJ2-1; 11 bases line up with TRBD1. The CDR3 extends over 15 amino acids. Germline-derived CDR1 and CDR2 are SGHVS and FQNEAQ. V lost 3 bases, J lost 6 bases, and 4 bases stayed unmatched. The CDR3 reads CASSFPGTGGNEQFF. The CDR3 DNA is TGTGCCAGCAGCTTCCCCGGGACAGGGGGCAATGAGCAGTTCTTC.

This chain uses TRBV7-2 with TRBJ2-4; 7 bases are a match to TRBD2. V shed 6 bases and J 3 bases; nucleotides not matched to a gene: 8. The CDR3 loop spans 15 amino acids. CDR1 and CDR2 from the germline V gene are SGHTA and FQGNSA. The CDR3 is CASRAGSGGKNIQYF. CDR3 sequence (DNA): TGTGCCAGCAGAGCGGGGTCGGGAGGCAAAAACATTCAGTACTTC.

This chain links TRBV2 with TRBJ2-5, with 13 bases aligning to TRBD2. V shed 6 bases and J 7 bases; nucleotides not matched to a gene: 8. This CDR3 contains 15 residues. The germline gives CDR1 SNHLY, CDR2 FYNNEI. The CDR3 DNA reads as TGTGCCAGCAGGGCCGAACTAGCGGGGGGGTGGACCCAGTACTTC. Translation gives CASRAELAGGWTQYF.

The CDR3 coding sequence is TGTGCCTGGATCGAGGGCGCTGAAGCTTTCTTT. Its protein is CAWIEGAEAFF. J is TRBJ1-1 and V is TRBV30; D gene ambiguous. V lost 4 bases, J lost 6 bases, and 9 bases lay in between. From germline, CDR1 is GTSNPN and CDR2 SVGIG (reference sequence). The CDR3 totals 11 residues. The variable domain in full, with the rest retrieved from reference TRBV30 and TRBJ1-1, is SQTIHQWPATLVQPVGSPLSLECTVEGTSNPNLYWYRQAAGRGLQLLFYSVGIGQISSEVPQNLSASRPQDRQFILSSKKLLLSDSGFYLCAWIEGAEAFFGQGTRLTVV.

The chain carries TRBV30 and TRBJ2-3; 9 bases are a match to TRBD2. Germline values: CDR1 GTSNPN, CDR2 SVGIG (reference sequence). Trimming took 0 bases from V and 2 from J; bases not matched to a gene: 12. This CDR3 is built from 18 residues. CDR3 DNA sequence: TGTGCCTGGAGTGTAGGTTTCACTAGCGGGTCCTCCACAGATACGCAGTATTTT. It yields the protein CAWSVGFTSGSSTDTQYF.

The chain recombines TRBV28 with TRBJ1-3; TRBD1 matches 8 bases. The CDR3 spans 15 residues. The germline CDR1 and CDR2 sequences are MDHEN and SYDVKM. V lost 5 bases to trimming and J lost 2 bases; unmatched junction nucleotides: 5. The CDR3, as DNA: TGTGCCAGCAGTCCGAGGACAGGGACTGGAAACACCATATATTTT. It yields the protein CASSPRTGTGNTIYF.

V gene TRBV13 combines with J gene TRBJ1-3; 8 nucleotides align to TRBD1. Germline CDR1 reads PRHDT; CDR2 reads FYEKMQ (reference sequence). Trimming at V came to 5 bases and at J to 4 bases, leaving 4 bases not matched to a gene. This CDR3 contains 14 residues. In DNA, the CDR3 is TGTGCCAGCAGCGTCAGGGGGCCCGGAAACACCATATATTTT. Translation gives CASSVRGPGNTIYF.

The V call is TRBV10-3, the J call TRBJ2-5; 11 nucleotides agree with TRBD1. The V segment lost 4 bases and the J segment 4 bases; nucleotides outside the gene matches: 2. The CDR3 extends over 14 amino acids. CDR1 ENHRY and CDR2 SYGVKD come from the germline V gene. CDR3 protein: CAISGTGGGETQYF. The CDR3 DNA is TGTGCCATCAGTGGGACAGGGGGCGGAGAGACCCAGTACTTC.

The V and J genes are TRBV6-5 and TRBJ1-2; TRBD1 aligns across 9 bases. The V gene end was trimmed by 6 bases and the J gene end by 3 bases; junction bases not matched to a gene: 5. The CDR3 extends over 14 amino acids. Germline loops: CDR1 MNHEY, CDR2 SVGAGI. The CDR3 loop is CASSRQGGDYGYTF. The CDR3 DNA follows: TGTGCCAGCAGCAGACAGGGGGGAGACTATGGCTACACCTTC.

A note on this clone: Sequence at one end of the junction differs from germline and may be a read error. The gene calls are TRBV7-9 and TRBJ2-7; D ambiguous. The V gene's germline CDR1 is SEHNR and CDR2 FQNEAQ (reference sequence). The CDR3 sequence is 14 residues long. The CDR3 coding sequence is TGTTCCAGCAGCTTAGTTAGCCGCGCCTACGAGCAGTACTTC. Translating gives CSSSLVSRAYEQYF.

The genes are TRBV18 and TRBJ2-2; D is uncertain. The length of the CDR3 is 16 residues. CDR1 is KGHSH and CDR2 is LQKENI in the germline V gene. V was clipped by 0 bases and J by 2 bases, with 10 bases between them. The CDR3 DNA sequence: TGTGCCAGCTCACCACCCCCCGGCGGCAACACCGGGGAGCTGTTTTTT. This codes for CASSPPPGGNTGELFF.

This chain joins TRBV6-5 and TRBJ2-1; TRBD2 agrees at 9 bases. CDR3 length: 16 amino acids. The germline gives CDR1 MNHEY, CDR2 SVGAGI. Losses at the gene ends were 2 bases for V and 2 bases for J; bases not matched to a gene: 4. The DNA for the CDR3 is TGTGCCAGCAGTTACCGGATAGCGGGGGCCTACAATGAGCAGTTCTTC. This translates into CASSYRIAGAYNEQFF.

CDR3 DNA: TGTGCCAGCAGTTTTCGGGGGGCGGGCTACGAGCAGTACTTC. This codes for CASSFRGAGYEQYF. V gene TRBV28 combines with J gene TRBJ2-7; D is possibly TRBD2 (7 bases). The CDR3 is 14 residues long. Trimming took 3 bases from V and 3 from J, leaving 12 bases between them. CDR1 MDHEN and CDR2 SYDVKM come from the germline V gene.

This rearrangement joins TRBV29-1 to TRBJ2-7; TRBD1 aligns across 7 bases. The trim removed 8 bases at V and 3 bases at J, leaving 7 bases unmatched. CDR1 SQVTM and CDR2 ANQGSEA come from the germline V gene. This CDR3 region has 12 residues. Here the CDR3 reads CSFRDRDYEQYF. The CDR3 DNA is TGCAGCTTCCGGGACAGAGACTACGAGCAGTACTTC.

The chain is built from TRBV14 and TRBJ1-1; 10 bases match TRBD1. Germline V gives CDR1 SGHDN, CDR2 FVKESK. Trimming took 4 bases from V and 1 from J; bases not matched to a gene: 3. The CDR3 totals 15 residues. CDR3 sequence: CASSLRTGGNTEAFF. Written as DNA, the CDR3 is TGTGCCAGCAGCCTCCGGACAGGGGGGAACACTGAAGCTTTCTTT. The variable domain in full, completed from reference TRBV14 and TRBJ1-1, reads EAGVTQFPSHSVIEKGQTVTLRCDPISGHDNLYWYRRVMGKEIKFLLHFVKESKQDESGMPNNRFLAERTGGTYSTLKVQPAELEDSGVYFCASSLRTGGNTEAFFGQGTRLTVV.

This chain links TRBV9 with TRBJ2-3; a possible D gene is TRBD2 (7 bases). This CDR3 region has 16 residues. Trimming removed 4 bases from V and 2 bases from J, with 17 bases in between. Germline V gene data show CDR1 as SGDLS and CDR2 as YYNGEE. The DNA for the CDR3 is TGTGCCAGCAGCTCCTGGGGGGGCCAACCCACAGATACGCAGTATTTT. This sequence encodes CASSSWGGQPTDTQYF.